This TCR beta chain came from a study of blood T cell repertoires in COVID-19. About the study: Donors in the United States, Italy and Spain gave samples during acute or convalescent COVID-19. PBMCs, B-cell-depleted T cells, or T cells provided the cDNA or gDNA that made up the material.

The protocol was immunoSEQ multiplex PCR, while the TCRdb copy is restricted to in-frame clones and leaves out a portion. The sample has approximately 60,000 clones, roughly three quarters seen once; the top ten hold about 50%. The germline CDR1 and CDR2 sequences are MNHEY and SVGAGI. CDR3 length: 14 amino acids. V dropped 6 bases and J dropped 2 bases, with 11 bases sitting between them. The receptor was isolated from a woman older than 75 with acute or convalescent COVID-19. The chain carries TRBV6-5 and TRBJ1-5, with D unresolved. What was sequenced was peripheral blood. The CDR3 nucleotides read TGTGCCAGCAGAGAGTATACAGGCAATCAGCCCCAGCATTTT. This gives the protein CASREYTGNQPQHF.